A single sample is the source of the 30 T cell receptor beta chains below, sequenced in a study of shared clonotypes between healthy human individuals. The protocol was immunoSEQ multiplex PCR, while the TCRdb copy is restricted to in-frame clones and leaves out a portion. The table has a few million clones, around 93% seen once. Terminally differentiated effector memory CD45RA+ cells were excluded by CCR7 positive selection of CD45RO-negative cells. The sequenced material came from naive CD8+ T cells from PBMCs. The receptors stem from a man aged 18 to 29 in good health. Some clones in this sample may be carry-over from other donors' samples.

This sequence joins TRBV2 and TRBJ1-5; the D gene is possibly TRBD1 (5 bases). Per germline, CDR1 SNHLY and CDR2 FYNNEI. With 2 bases removed from V and 7 bases from J, the gap between germline ends came to 18 bases. The CDR3 loop spans 16 amino acids. CDR3 DNA: TGTGCCAGCAGTGAAAGGGACCCCGGCCCGGGACAGCCCCAGCATTTT. Residues: CASSERDPGPGQPQHF.

A word on this clone: In the same sample, other DNA sequences code for this CDR3. This rearrangement joins TRBV29-1 to TRBJ2-6, with D uncertain. Germline V gene sequence: CDR1 SQVTM, CDR2 ANQGSEA. The length of the CDR3 is 12 residues. V was shortened by 5 bases and J by 1 base, with 3 bases between the two germline ends. CDR3 amino acids: CSVISGANVLTF. CDR3 sequence (DNA): TGCAGCGTTATTTCTGGGGCCAACGTCCTGACTTTC.

This clone was seen a single time. The chain joins TRBV4-1 to TRBJ1-2; TRBD1 might be the D (6 bases). The V and J ends lost 4 bases and 3 bases respectively, with 15 bases between them. This CDR3 is built from 15 residues. The germline V gene has CDR1 MGHRA and CDR2 YSYEKL. CDR3 region: CASSPWQGQDYGYTF. The DNA for the CDR3 is TGCGCCAGCAGCCCATGGCAGGGGCAGGACTATGGCTACACCTTC.

This chain uses TRBV19 with TRBJ1-1; D is uncertain. Germline CDR1 LNHDA, CDR2 SQIVND (reference sequence). V was trimmed by 10 bases and J by 2 bases, leaving 20 bases between them. This CDR3 has 15 amino acids. CDR3 sequence reads: CATRTVFGVNTEAFF. CDR3 sequence (DNA): TGTGCCACCCGGACCGTCTTCGGGGTAAACACTGAAGCTTTCTTT.

The chain carries TRBV6-6 and TRBJ2-3; 8 bases agree with TRBD1. The CDR3 length is 12 residues. V lost 6 bases to trimming and J lost 11 bases; unmatched junction nucleotides: 7. Per germline, CDR1 MNHNY and CDR2 SVGAGI (reference sequence). CDR3 bases: TGTGCCAGCAGCCCAGGGGGCTTAGGGCAGTATTTT. Amino acid sequence: CASSPGGLGQYF.

This rearrangement joins TRBV28 to TRBJ1-2; D remains unclear. Trimming stripped 4 bases from V and 4 bases from J, with 22 bases between. This CDR3 spans 17 amino acids. Per germline, CDR1 MDHEN and CDR2 SYDVKM. CDR3 in amino acids: CASSYRAGVLVSYGYTF. CDR3 nucleotide sequence: TGTGCCAGCAGTTATCGCGCAGGTGTTTTGGTTAGCTATGGCTACACCTTC.

V is TRBV7-2 and J is TRBJ2-3; 7 nucleotides line up with TRBD2. Germline CDR1 and CDR2: SGHTA and FQGNSA. This CDR3 is 14 amino acids long. The V segment lost 5 bases and the J segment 5 bases; nucleotides outside the gene matches: 7. The DNA for the CDR3 is TGTGCCAGCAGCCTTGGGACTAACTTAGATACGCAGTATTTT. Amino acids: CASSLGTNLDTQYF.

With regard to this clone: The identical CDR3 is also encoded by other nucleotide sequences in the sample. This rearrangement joins TRBV5-1 to TRBJ1-5; D possibly corresponds to TRBD1 (5 bases). V lost 0 bases to trimming and J lost 6 bases, with 16 bases between them. The CDR3 has 16 residues. Germline CDR1 SGHRS, CDR2 YFSETQ. This CDR3 reads CASSLGAGRVGQPQHF. Written as DNA, the CDR3 is TGCGCCAGCAGCTTGGGGGCAGGGAGGGTCGGTCAGCCCCAGCATTTT.

V is TRBV4-1 and J is TRBJ2-2; 12 positions agree with TRBD2. J lost 0 bases, V lost 9 bases, and 11 bases had no gene match. This CDR3 is built from 18 residues. Germline loops: CDR1 MGHRA, CDR2 YSYEKL. The CDR3 DNA reads TGCGCCAGTACGGGAACGAGACTAGCGGGAGCGAACACCGGGGAGCTGTTTTTT. Translation gives CASTGTRLAGANTGELFF.

The chain combines TRBV7-9 with TRBJ2-7; 9 bases are a match to TRBD1. After removal of 4 bases from V and 5 bases from J, the junction contained 6 bases not matched to a gene. This CDR3 is built from 14 residues. Germline assignment: CDR1 SEHNR and CDR2 FQNEAQ (reference sequence). The CDR3: CASSSRDRADEQYF. The CDR3 DNA reads TGTGCCAGCAGCTCGCGGGACAGGGCCGACGAGCAGTACTTC.

This sequence joins TRBV6-5 and TRBJ2-7; D ambiguous. Germline assignment: CDR1 MNHEY and CDR2 SVGAGI. Trimming removed 0 bases at V and 7 bases at J, with 13 bases between. This CDR3 has 14 amino acids. This CDR3 is CASSYSIRMSEQYF. Here the CDR3 DNA reads TGTGCCAGCAGTTACTCTATCCGGATGAGTGAGCAGTACTTC.

The chain has TRBV7-9 and TRBJ2-3; 11 nucleotides line up with TRBD2. This CDR3 is built from 16 residues. V was clipped by 3 bases and J by 1 base; unmatched bases: 3. Germline lookup yields CDR1 SEHNR and CDR2 FQNEAQ (reference sequence). DNA for the CDR3: TGTGCCAGCAGCTTTGAGACTAGCGGGGGCACAGATACGCAGTATTTT. Translation: CASSFETSGGTDTQYF.

The rearrangement joins TRBV29-1 to TRBJ2-2, with 9 bases that match TRBD2. The CDR3 has 14 amino acids. Per germline, CDR1 SQVTM and CDR2 ANQGSEA. V dropped 4 bases and J dropped 6; count of bases not matched to a gene: 6. The DNA of the CDR3 is TGCAGCGTTGGAGCGGGAGGTCGGGCCGGGGAGCTGTTTTTT. Protein: CSVGAGGRAGELFF.

J is TRBJ2-2 and V is TRBV19; D gene uncertain. Trimming shortened V by 5 bases and J by 2 bases, and 6 bases separated the two germline ends. The CDR3 is made up of 13 amino acids. CDR1 is LNHDA and CDR2 is SQIVND in the germline V gene (reference sequence). CDR3 nucleotide sequence: TGTGCCAGTAGTGGTGACAACACCGGGGAGCTGTTTTTT. Its protein product is CASSGDNTGELFF.

This chain links TRBV2 with TRBJ1-3; weak D call: TRBD1 (5 bases). V dropped 11 bases and J dropped 0 bases, with 11 bases sitting between them. Germline lookup yields CDR1 SNHLY and CDR2 FYNNEI. This CDR3 is 13 amino acids long. CDR3 nucleotides: TGTGCCCAAAGGGGCGGCTCTGGAAACACCATATATTTT. Translated: CAQRGGSGNTIYF.

The chain employs TRBV7-9 and TRBJ1-1, with D possibly being TRBD1 (5 bases). The CDR3 spans 15 residues. The ends were cut back, 4 bases at V and 7 bases at J, with 19 bases in the middle. Germline CDR1 SEHNR, CDR2 FQNEAQ (reference sequence). CDR3 region: CASSSGTEAKGEAFF. The CDR3 DNA sequence: TGTGCCAGCAGCTCGGGGACGGAAGCGAAGGGTGAAGCTTTCTTT.

Written as DNA, the CDR3 is TGTGCCAGCAGCTTAAACCCGGACAGGGGCTCCTACAATGAGCAGTTCTTC. This gives the protein CASSLNPDRGSYNEQFF. V gene TRBV7-3 combines with J gene TRBJ2-1, with 9 nucleotides matching TRBD1. The V gene end was trimmed by 1 base and the J gene end by 0 bases; junction bases not matched to a gene: 4. CDR1 SGHTA and CDR2 FQGTGA come from the germline V gene. This CDR3 is 17 amino acids long.

V usage is TRBV2 and J usage is TRBJ2-3; possible D gene TRBD2, 6 bases. The V gene lost 4 bases and the J gene lost 4 bases, with 21 bases spanning the gap. The CDR3 consists of 17 residues. The germline CDR1 and CDR2 sequences are SNHLY and FYNNEI. The CDR3 DNA follows: TGTGCCAGCAGTGGGGACCCGGGACTCAAAATCTCAGATACGCAGTATTTT. Amino acid sequence: CASSGDPGLKISDTQYF.

Only one count was recorded for this clone. The chain is built from TRBV7-3 and TRBJ2-5; possibly TRBD2 for D (5 bases). Germline V gene data show CDR1 as SGHTA and CDR2 as FQGTGA. This CDR3 is built from 15 residues. V lost 5 bases and J lost 2, with 15 bases in between. The CDR3 reads CASSPTGSGQETQYF. In DNA, the CDR3 is TGTGCCAGCAGCCCAACTGGTTCGGGACAAGAGACCCAGTACTTC.

The chain employs TRBV7-8 and TRBJ1-1; the D gene is possibly TRBD1 (6 bases). The V and J ends lost 1 base and 3 bases respectively, with 18 bases between them. In germline, CDR1 is SGHVS, CDR2 FQNEAQ. The CDR3 consists of 17 residues. CDR3 amino acids: CASSLDPAEGGDTEAFF. The CDR3, as DNA: TGTGCCAGCAGCTTAGACCCCGCGGAGGGGGGTGACACTGAAGCTTTCTTT.

The V and J genes are TRBV13 and TRBJ2-3; 8 bases fit TRBD1. The CDR3 has 14 residues. Germline values: CDR1 PRHDT, CDR2 FYEKMQ (reference sequence). Trimming removed 5 bases from V and 6 bases from J; junction bases left unmatched: 7. The DNA for the CDR3 is TGTGCCAGCAGCCCTGACAGGGGCTCGGATACGCAGTATTTT. Amino acids: CASSPDRGSDTQYF. The full variable domain, with the rest looked up from reference TRBV13 and TRBJ2-3, is AAGVIQSPRHLIKEKRETATLKCYPIPRHDTVYWYQQGPGQDPQFLISFYEKMQSDKGSIPDRFSAQQFSDYHSELNMSSLELGDSALYFCASSPDRGSDTQYFGPGTRLTVL.

This chain connects TRBV9 to TRBJ2-2, with D tentatively TRBD1 or TRBD2 (5 bases each). CDR3 length: 16 residues. CDR1 is SGDLS, CDR2 YYNGEE, per germline. V was cut by 4 bases and J by 3 bases, with 16 bases left in between. The CDR3 coding sequence is TGTGCCAGCAGCCCCCGGGACGAAGGGCACACCGGGGAGCTGTTTTTT. The encoded protein is CASSPRDEGHTGELFF.

V and J are TRBV6-6 and TRBJ1-1; D may be TRBD1 (6 bases). Germline CDR1 is MNHNY and CDR2 is SVGAGI (reference sequence). The ends were cut back, 2 bases at V and 2 bases at J, with 15 bases in the middle. The CDR3 sequence is 16 residues long. The CDR3 sequence: CASSYQSQGPNTEAFF. In DNA form, the CDR3 reads TGTGCCAGCAGTTACCAATCACAGGGTCCCAACACTGAAGCTTTCTTT.

The genes are TRBV4-3 and TRBJ1-1, with TRBD1 identical over 10 bases. The germline CDR1 and CDR2 sequences are LGHNA and YSLEER. CDR3 length equals 14 residues. Germline trimming cut 5 bases from V and 5 bases from J; bases unmatched to any gene: 5. CDR3 sequence reads: CASSWDRGDTEAFF. As DNA, the CDR3 is TGCGCCAGCAGCTGGGACAGGGGTGATACTGAAGCTTTCTTT.

This chain links TRBV5-1 with TRBJ2-2, with TRBD1 as a possible D gene (5 bases). Trimming removed 6 bases from V and 2 bases from J, with 17 bases in between. The CDR3 is made up of 16 amino acids. Germline CDR1 SGHRS, CDR2 YFSETQ. This CDR3 reads CASTRIWTTNTGELFF. The CDR3 DNA reads as TGCGCCAGCACACGGATCTGGACAACAAACACCGGGGAGCTGTTTTTT.

The chain uses TRBV29-1 and TRBJ2-1; no firm D call. V gave up 6 bases and J gave up 4 bases, with 7 bases separating them. Per the germline V gene, CDR1 is SQVTM and CDR2 is ANQGSEA. The CDR3 is 11 amino acids. The CDR3 spells CSVTVYNEQFF. The DNA of the CDR3 is TGCAGCGTAACAGTTTACAATGAGCAGTTCTTC.

The V gene is TRBV11-2, the J gene TRBJ1-2; D ambiguous. The CDR3 is 16 amino acids. V lost 4 bases to trimming and J lost 0 bases, with 15 bases between them. Germline V gene data show CDR1 as SGHAT and CDR2 as FQNNGV. The CDR3 coding sequence is TGTGCCAGCAGCTCGGCCATTGGGATAGCTAACTATGGCTACACCTTC. It codes for CASSSAIGIANYGYTF.

Details on this clone: Other nucleotide sequences from this sample produce the same CDR3. V is TRBV9 and J is TRBJ2-1; no clear D. The germline CDR1 and CDR2 sequences are SGDLS and YYNGEE. CDR3 length: 11 amino acids. Trimming took 7 bases from V and 8 from J, leaving 10 bases between them. The CDR3 bases are TGTGCCAGCGGAACGAGCTATGAGCAGTTCTTC. This encodes CASGTSYEQFF.

V is TRBV4-1 and J is TRBJ1-1, with D possibly matching TRBD1 (5 bases). The V end lost 2 bases, the J end lost 0 bases, and 7 bases lay between the germline ends. The CDR3 loop spans 14 amino acids. The germline V gene encodes CDR1 MGHRA and CDR2 YSYEKL. CDR3 residues: CASSQPDMNTEAFF. CDR3 bases: TGCGCCAGCAGCCAACCGGACATGAACACTGAAGCTTTCTTT.

The genes are TRBV27 and TRBJ2-1, with D uncertain. The CDR3 runs 11 residues. Between the trimmed V and J ends, which lost 8 bases and 10 bases, there was a span of 12 bases. Germline CDR1 and CDR2: MNHEY and SMNVEV (reference sequence). CDR3 sequence: CASRSYGEQFF. The DNA of the CDR3 is TGTGCCAGCCGGTCTTATGGAGAGCAGTTCTTC.